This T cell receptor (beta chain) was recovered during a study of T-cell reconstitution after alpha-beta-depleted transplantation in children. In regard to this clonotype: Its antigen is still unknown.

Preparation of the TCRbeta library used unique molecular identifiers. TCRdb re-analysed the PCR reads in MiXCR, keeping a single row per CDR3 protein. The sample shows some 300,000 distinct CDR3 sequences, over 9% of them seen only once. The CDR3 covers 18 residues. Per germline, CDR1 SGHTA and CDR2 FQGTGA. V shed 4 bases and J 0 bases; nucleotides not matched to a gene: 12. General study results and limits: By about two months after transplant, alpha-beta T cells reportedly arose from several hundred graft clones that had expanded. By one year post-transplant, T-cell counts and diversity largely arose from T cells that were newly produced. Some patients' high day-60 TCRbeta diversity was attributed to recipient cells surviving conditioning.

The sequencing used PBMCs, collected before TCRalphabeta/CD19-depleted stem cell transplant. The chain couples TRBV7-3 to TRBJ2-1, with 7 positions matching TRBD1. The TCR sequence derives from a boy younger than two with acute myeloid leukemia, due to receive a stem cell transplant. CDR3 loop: CASSYKGGTASSYNEQFF. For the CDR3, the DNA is TGTGCCAGCAGCTATAAAGGTGGGACAGCGAGCTCCTACAATGAGCAGTTCTTC. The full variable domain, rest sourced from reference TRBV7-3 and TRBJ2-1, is GAGVSQTPSNKVTEKGKYVELRCDPISGHTALYWYRQSLGQGPEFLIYFQGTGAADDSGLPNDRFFAVRPEGSVSTLKIQRTERGDSAVYLCASSYKGGTASSYNEQFFGPGTRLTVL.